The 2 T cell receptor beta chains below all came from one sample that was sequenced in a study of T cell clonality in common variable immunodeficiency. General study findings and limits: Reportedly, TCR beta sequences from common variable immunodeficiency showed fewer deletions and N-nucleotide insertions.

No antigen is known for these receptors. Libraries were prepared by immunoSEQ multiplex PCR; TCRdb keeps only in-frame clonotypes and omits some of them. The sample yields around 13,000 clones, without any singletons. The sample consisted of peripheral blood mononuclear cells. The receptor set was obtained from a human donor with common variable immunodeficiency.

About this clone: Read sequence stops 3 residues before the CDR3 end, and the germline J gene provides the missing end. The rearrangement uses TRBV6-2 or TRBV6-3 and TRBJ2-3; 9 nucleotides agree with TRBD2. After removal of 2 bases from V and 6 bases from J, the junction contained 6 bases not matched to a gene. Germline V gives CDR1 MNHEY, CDR2 SVGEGT. The CDR3 is 15 amino acids. The CDR3 DNA, read in part, is TGTGCCAGCAGTTACCCTGGCGGGGGGGCCGATACG. The encoded protein is CASSYPGGGADT. In full, the CDR3 is CASSYPGGGADTQYF.

The part of the CDR3 DNA that was read is TGTGCCAGTAGTATCCGAACCAGAATAAACTATGGC. As protein: CASSIRTRINYG. The entire CDR3 is CASSIRTRINYGYTF. The J gene is TRBJ1-2, the V gene TRBV19; D gene ambiguous. The read comes to an end 3 residues before the CDR3 does, leaving the germline J gene to fill in the end. V lost 3 bases and J 2 bases, leaving 13 bases between the germline ends. Per germline, CDR1 LNHDA and CDR2 SQIVND (reference sequence). This CDR3 contains 15 residues.